The T cell receptor (beta chain) described here comes from a study of blood T cells in healthy people across ages. A second PCR, run for about 6 to 11 cycles, used a sample-barcoded 5' primer plus a J-beta primer mix. MiXCR, applied by TCRdb to the 5' RACE reads, yields one record per CDR3 protein. The sample shows fewer than 950,000 distinct CDR3 sequences, roughly 53% of them seen only once. The CDR3 totals 15 residues. The junction had 4 bases not matched to a gene; V was cut back by 1 base and J by 4 bases. The germline gives CDR1 KGHSH, CDR2 LQKENI. Isolation per sample recovered at least 7 million PBMCs. This clonotype was recorded a few times.

This sequence was found in an older man in good health. Sequencing used blood. The chain combines TRBV18 with TRBJ2-7; TRBD2 matches at 10 bases. CDR3 DNA sequence: TGTGCCAGCTCACCACGAGAGACTAGCGGGTACGAGCAGTACTTC. Encoded protein: CASSPRETSGYEQYF.